These 31 T cell receptor beta chains were all obtained from the same sample, sequenced in a study of blood T cell repertoires in COVID-19. TCRdb's table, derived via immunoSEQ multiplex PCR, lists solely in-frame clones and lacks some. This repertoire shows around 63,000 clones, roughly 80% found once; its top ten account for about 16%. Sequences were obtained from peripheral blood. These receptors all come from a man aged 60 to 69 with COVID-19, enrolled during active disease.

This chain joins TRBV28 and TRBJ1-2; D perhaps matches TRBD1 (6 bases). This CDR3 has 15 residues. Germline V gene sequence: CDR1 MDHEN, CDR2 SYDVKM. Deletions cut 3 bases from V and 1 base from J, with 12 bases between. CDR3 sequence reads: CASSFEDRDNYGYTF. The DNA for the CDR3 is TGTGCCAGCAGTTTTGAGGACAGAGATAACTATGGCTACACCTTC.

This sequence joins TRBV6-5 and TRBJ1-5; possible D gene TRBD1, 6 bases. Trimming stripped 6 bases from V and 2 bases from J, with 14 bases between. The CDR3 sequence is 15 residues long. Germline V gene sequence: CDR1 MNHEY, CDR2 SVGAGI. The CDR3 DNA sequence: TGTGCCAGCAGGGTACAGGGTGGTGGCAATCAGCCCCAGCATTTT. Its protein is CASRVQGGGNQPQHF.

The chain has TRBV5-6 and TRBJ1-3; weak D call: TRBD1 (5 bases). The CDR3 is made up of 16 amino acids. Germline CDR1 reads SGHDT; CDR2 reads YYEEEE. The ends were cut back, 3 bases at V and 3 bases at J, with 16 bases in the middle. The CDR3 bases are TGTGCCAGCAGCTCCACCGACAGTGGGATTGGAAACACCATATATTTT. Protein product: CASSSTDSGIGNTIYF.

The chain has TRBV7-7 and TRBJ2-1; 11 bases map to TRBD2. There are 15 residues in the CDR3. Trimming cost V 6 bases and J 6 bases; bases outside gene matches: 7. Germline V gives CDR1 SSHAT, CDR2 FNYEAQ (reference sequence). The CDR3 is CASSPAGTSGNEQFF. In nucleotides, the CDR3 is TGTGCCAGCAGTCCGGCCGGGACTAGCGGCAATGAGCAGTTCTTC.

In its sample, this clone was seen many times. The CDR3 reads CASSQLWTGNTEAFF. CDR3 DNA sequence: TGTGCCAGCAGCCAACTATGGACAGGGAACACTGAAGCTTTCTTT. The chain combines TRBV4-2 with TRBJ1-1, with TRBD1 matching 7 bases. J was trimmed by 1 base and V by 2 bases; bases with no gene match: 4. CDR1 is LGHNA and CDR2 is YNFKEQ in the germline V gene. The CDR3 sequence is 15 residues long.

There are a few counts of this clone. CDR3 in amino acids: CASSEGTSGLNEQFF. In DNA form, the CDR3 reads TGTGCCAGCAGCGAGGGGACTAGCGGGTTGAATGAGCAGTTCTTC. The chain is built from TRBV7-2 and TRBJ2-1; 12 nucleotides match TRBD2. Trimming at V came to 5 bases and at J to 7 bases, leaving 6 bases not matched to a gene. This CDR3 is 15 amino acids long. CDR1 and CDR2 from the germline V gene are SGHTA and FQGNSA. Using reference TRBV7-2 and TRBJ2-1 for the parts outside the CDR3, the full variable domain is GAGVSQSPSNKVTEKGKDVELRCDPISGHTALYWYRQSLGQGLEFLIYFQGNSAPDKSGLPSDRFSAERTGGSVSTLTIQRTQQEDSAVYLCASSEGTSGLNEQFFGPGTRLTVL.

The rearrangement links TRBV18 to TRBJ1-5; D perhaps matches TRBD1 (6 bases). Germline CDR1 KGHSH, CDR2 LQKENI. This CDR3 contains 12 residues. V lost 3 bases, J lost 7 bases, and 7 bases lay in between. The CDR3 bases are TGTGCCAGCTCACCCGGACAGCAGCCCCAGCATTTT. It translates to CASSPGQQPQHF.

The CDR3 DNA sequence: TGTGCCAGCAGCTCTCTTCTGGACAGGTACAATGAGCAGTTCTTC. It codes for CASSSLLDRYNEQFF. The V and J genes are TRBV11-1 and TRBJ2-1; TRBD1 agrees at 7 bases. After removal of 4 bases from V and 4 bases from J, the junction contained 7 bases not matched to a gene. The germline CDR1 and CDR2 sequences are SGHAT and FQDESV (reference sequence). This CDR3 region has 15 residues.

This clone turned up a few times. V gene TRBV3-1 (or the pseudogene TRBV3-2) combines with J gene TRBJ1-1; possibly TRBD1 for D (5 bases). Germline CDR1 reads LGHDT; CDR2 reads YNNKEL (reference sequence). Trimming took 0 bases from V and 11 from J, leaving 16 bases between them. The CDR3 totals 14 residues. CDR3 sequence (DNA): TGTGCCAGCAGCCAAGATGTGGGGACGGGGGGGGCTTTCTTT. The encoded protein is CASSQDVGTGGAFF.

The V and J genes are TRBV6-1 and TRBJ1-3, with 7 bases identical to TRBD1. V shed 4 bases, J shed 0 bases, and the junction held 6 bases outside the gene matches. Per the germline V gene, CDR1 is MNHNS and CDR2 is SASEGT. The CDR3 sequence is 16 residues long. CDR3 region: CASSGGQPNSGNTIYF. In DNA form, the CDR3 reads TGTGCCAGCAGTGGGGGACAGCCCAACTCTGGAAACACCATATATTTT.

This chain joins TRBV3-1 (or the pseudogene TRBV3-2) and TRBJ1-3; D remains unclear. V lost 0 bases, J lost 1 base, and 7 bases lay in between. The CDR3 runs 15 residues. CDR1 and CDR2 from the germline V gene are LGHDT and YNNKEL (reference sequence). CDR3 in amino acids: CASSQEHGSGNTIYF. The DNA of the CDR3 is TGTGCCAGCAGCCAAGAACACGGGTCTGGAAACACCATATATTTT.

This chain uses TRBV7-3 with TRBJ2-1; 7 bases fit TRBD2. Germline V lookup: CDR1 SGHTA, CDR2 FQGTGA. The CDR3 runs to 15 residues. The V gene end was trimmed by 4 bases and the J gene end by 4 bases; junction bases not matched to a gene: 7. The CDR3, as DNA: TGTGCCAGCAGCTCAGGTCTAGCGGATTACAATGAGCAGTTCTTC. Translated: CASSSGLADYNEQFF.

J is TRBJ2-5 and V is TRBV7-3; no clear D gene. Germline V gene data show CDR1 as SGHTA and CDR2 as FQGTGA. The ends were cut back, 2 bases at V and 3 bases at J, with 7 bases in the middle. The length of the CDR3 is 13 residues. The CDR3 nucleotides are TGTGCCAGCAGCTTACAACAGAAAGAGACCCAGTACTTC. This sequence encodes CASSLQQKETQYF.

V and J are TRBV30 and TRBJ1-1; the match to TRBD1 covers 7 bases. The V gene end was trimmed by 3 bases and the J gene end by 3 bases; junction bases not matched to a gene: 4. CDR3 length: 13 amino acids. Germline V lookup: CDR1 GTSNPN, CDR2 SVGIG (reference sequence). The CDR3 sequence is CAWSLQGDTEAFF. The CDR3 nucleotides are TGTGCCTGGAGCTTGCAGGGGGACACTGAAGCTTTCTTT. Together with reference TRBV30 and TRBJ1-1, the CDR3 gives the full variable domain: SQTIHQWPATLVQPVGSPLSLECTVEGTSNPNLYWYRQAAGRGLQLLFYSVGIGQISSEVPQNLSASRPQDRQFILSSKKLLLSDSGFYLCAWSLQGDTEAFFGQGTRLTVV.

V gene TRBV9 combines with J gene TRBJ1-5; D is unclear. Trimming left V 0 bases short and J 2 bases short, with 9 bases between. The CDR3 totals 15 residues. From germline, CDR1 is SGDLS and CDR2 YYNGEE. The CDR3 loop is CASSVGQGGNQPQHF. The CDR3 nucleotides read TGTGCCAGCAGCGTAGGACAAGGTGGCAATCAGCCCCAGCATTTT.

The J gene is TRBJ1-6, the V gene TRBV11-1, with 9 bases aligning to TRBD1. The CDR3 is made up of 16 amino acids. The germline CDR1 and CDR2 sequences are SGHAT and FQDESV (reference sequence). The V segment lost 2 bases and the J segment 5 bases; nucleotides outside the gene matches: 4. The CDR3 loop reads CASSLLGQGDNSPLHF. The CDR3 DNA reads TGTGCCAGCAGCTTATTGGGACAGGGTGATAATTCACCCCTCCACTTT.

The chain couples TRBV10-1 to TRBJ2-1; D ambiguous. The length of the CDR3 is 16 residues. Germline V CDR1 and CDR2: WNHNN, SYGVQD (reference sequence). Trimming removed 4 bases at V and 7 bases at J, with 20 bases between. CDR3 residues: CASSGPDSSSVNEQFF. The CDR3 coding sequence is TGCGCCAGCAGTGGACCTGACTCAAGCTCGGTGAATGAGCAGTTCTTC.

The chain employs TRBV6-1 and TRBJ1-2, with 9 positions matching TRBD1. V lost 2 bases and J lost 4; bases outside the gene matches: 8. This CDR3 comprises 16 residues. The germline gives CDR1 MNHNS, CDR2 SASEGT. CDR3 nucleotides: TGTGCCAGCAGTGAACAACAGGGGGCTGGGCCCTATGGCTACACCTTC. Its translation: CASSEQQGAGPYGYTF.

With regard to this clone: Other DNA sequences in the same sample also yield this CDR3. The rearrangement joins TRBV13 to TRBJ2-3, with TRBD1 matching 7 bases. The CDR3 extends over 14 amino acids. Germline V lookup: CDR1 PRHDT, CDR2 FYEKMQ (reference sequence). V lost 7 bases to trimming and J lost 1 base; unmatched junction nucleotides: 5. The CDR3 bases are TGTGCCAGCAATTATCAGGGGGGCACAGATACGCAGTATTTT. The encoded protein is CASNYQGGTDTQYF.

This clone was found a few times. This specimen includes other DNA sequences encoding the same CDR3. This chain connects TRBV7-9 to TRBJ1-1; no firm D call. This CDR3 is built from 13 residues. Germline V gene data show CDR1 as SEHNR and CDR2 as FQNEAQ (reference sequence). Deletions cut 5 bases from V and 1 base from J, with 8 bases between. In DNA form, the CDR3 reads TGTGCCAGCAGCCCGACGGGGAACACTGAAGCTTTCTTT. Translated, it gives CASSPTGNTEAFF.

The genes are TRBV28 and TRBJ1-5, with TRBD1 as a possible D gene (6 bases). V was trimmed by 7 bases and J by 5 bases, leaving 24 bases between them. Germline assignment: CDR1 MDHEN and CDR2 SYDVKM. The CDR3 runs 17 residues. The CDR3 spells CASIPPASGTPYQPQHF. For the CDR3, the DNA is TGTGCCAGCATCCCCCCCGCCTCCGGGACACCATATCAGCCCCAGCATTTT. Combining the CDR3 with reference TRBV28 and TRBJ1-5 gives the whole variable domain DVKVTQSSRYLVKRTGEKVFLECVQDMDHENMFWYRQDPGLGLRLIYFSYDVKMKEKGDIPEGYSVSREKKERFSLILESASTNQTSMYLCASIPPASGTPYQPQHFGDGTRLSIL.

The rearrangement uses TRBV19 and TRBJ2-1, with TRBD1 matching 9 bases. V was pared by 1 base and J by 7 bases, with 23 bases of the junction left unmatched. Looked up from germline, CDR1 is LNHDA and CDR2 is SQIVND (reference sequence). This CDR3 contains 21 residues. The CDR3 reads CASSIGARNRGGTGIWNEQFF. The CDR3 DNA reads as TGTGCCAGTAGTATAGGGGCCCGCAATCGGGGCGGGACAGGGATTTGGAATGAGCAGTTCTTC.

The V call is TRBV5-1, the J call TRBJ2-5; D possibly corresponds to TRBD2 (7 bases). Germline V gives CDR1 SGHRS, CDR2 YFSETQ. V gave up 0 bases and J gave up 5 bases, with 11 bases separating them. The CDR3 covers 14 residues. The CDR3 reads CASSLGGGPETQYF. CDR3 bases: TGCGCCAGCAGCTTGGGGGGGGGCCCCGAGACCCAGTACTTC.

The chain joins TRBV9 to TRBJ2-2, with 8 positions matching TRBD2. The CDR3 consists of 17 residues. Unmatched junction bases numbered 4, after V lost 0 bases and J lost 0 bases. CDR1 SGDLS and CDR2 YYNGEE come from the germline V gene. CDR3: CASSVEVGLANTGELFF. CDR3 coding DNA: TGTGCCAGCAGCGTAGAAGTGGGACTAGCGAACACCGGGGAGCTGTTTTTT.

V and J are TRBV6-5 and TRBJ1-1; D possibly corresponds to TRBD1 (5 bases). V was cut by 8 bases and J by 2 bases, with 18 bases left in between. Germline V gene lookup returns CDR1 MNHEY and CDR2 SVGAGI. CDR3 length equals 15 residues. The CDR3 coding sequence is TGTGCCAGCCTCTCTGCCACAGGAATAAACACTGAAGCTTTCTTT. Residues: CASLSATGINTEAFF.

The rearrangement joins TRBV19 to TRBJ1-6; 7 bases fit TRBD1. Germline V gene data show CDR1 as LNHDA and CDR2 as SQIVND (reference sequence). The CDR3 has 17 amino acids. V was clipped by 6 bases and J by 4 bases; unmatched bases: 12. CDR3 sequence: CASRMGLGTDYNSPLHF. Here the CDR3 DNA reads TGTGCCAGTAGGATGGGTCTAGGGACAGATTATAATTCACCCCTCCACTTT.

The chain uses TRBV28 and TRBJ1-2; D is uncertain. Trimming took 6 bases from V and 4 from J, leaving 18 bases between them. The CDR3 runs 15 residues. Germline values: CDR1 MDHEN, CDR2 SYDVKM. The CDR3 DNA is TGTGCCAGCAGCACCAGGTTGGCAGGAGGCTATGGCTACACCTTC. Amino acids: CASSTRLAGGYGYTF.

The V and J genes are TRBV6-6 and TRBJ2-5; D perhaps matches TRBD1 (5 bases). CDR3 length: 15 amino acids. V was clipped by 5 bases and J by 5 bases, with 18 bases between them. Germline V gene lookup returns CDR1 MNHNY and CDR2 SVGAGI (reference sequence). The CDR3 sequence is CASSPQKGYGETQYF. In DNA form, the CDR3 reads TGTGCCAGCAGTCCCCAAAAGGGGTACGGGGAGACCCAGTACTTC.

The chain joins TRBV7-9 to TRBJ2-5; D is perhaps TRBD2 (5 bases). The germline V gene encodes CDR1 SEHNR and CDR2 FQNEAQ (reference sequence). The CDR3 is 11 residues long. The germline V and J ends were trimmed by 5 bases and 8 bases, with 9 bases remaining between them. The CDR3 protein is CASSTEGTQYF. The CDR3 region has the DNA TGTGCCAGCAGCACTGAGGGTACCCAGTACTTC.

This sequence joins TRBV4-1 and TRBJ1-5, with D maybe TRBD1 (6 bases). The germline CDR1 and CDR2 sequences are MGHRA and YSYEKL. Trimming removed 1 base from V and 5 bases from J, with 9 bases in between. CDR3 size: 14 residues. The CDR3 region is CASSQVAGDQPQHF. CDR3 sequence (DNA): TGCGCCAGCAGCCAAGTAGCAGGGGATCAGCCCCAGCATTTT.

A few counts support this clone. Other DNA variants within this sample encode the same CDR3. This chain connects TRBV2 to TRBJ2-3; the match to TRBD2 covers 7 bases. With V trimmed by 8 bases and J by 2 bases, 7 bases remained unmatched. The germline V gene has CDR1 SNHLY and CDR2 FYNNEI. The CDR3 sequence is 14 residues long. CDR3 in DNA: TGTGCCAGCCGTGGCGGGACTAACACAGATACGCAGTATTTT. Amino acid sequence: CASRGGTNTDTQYF.